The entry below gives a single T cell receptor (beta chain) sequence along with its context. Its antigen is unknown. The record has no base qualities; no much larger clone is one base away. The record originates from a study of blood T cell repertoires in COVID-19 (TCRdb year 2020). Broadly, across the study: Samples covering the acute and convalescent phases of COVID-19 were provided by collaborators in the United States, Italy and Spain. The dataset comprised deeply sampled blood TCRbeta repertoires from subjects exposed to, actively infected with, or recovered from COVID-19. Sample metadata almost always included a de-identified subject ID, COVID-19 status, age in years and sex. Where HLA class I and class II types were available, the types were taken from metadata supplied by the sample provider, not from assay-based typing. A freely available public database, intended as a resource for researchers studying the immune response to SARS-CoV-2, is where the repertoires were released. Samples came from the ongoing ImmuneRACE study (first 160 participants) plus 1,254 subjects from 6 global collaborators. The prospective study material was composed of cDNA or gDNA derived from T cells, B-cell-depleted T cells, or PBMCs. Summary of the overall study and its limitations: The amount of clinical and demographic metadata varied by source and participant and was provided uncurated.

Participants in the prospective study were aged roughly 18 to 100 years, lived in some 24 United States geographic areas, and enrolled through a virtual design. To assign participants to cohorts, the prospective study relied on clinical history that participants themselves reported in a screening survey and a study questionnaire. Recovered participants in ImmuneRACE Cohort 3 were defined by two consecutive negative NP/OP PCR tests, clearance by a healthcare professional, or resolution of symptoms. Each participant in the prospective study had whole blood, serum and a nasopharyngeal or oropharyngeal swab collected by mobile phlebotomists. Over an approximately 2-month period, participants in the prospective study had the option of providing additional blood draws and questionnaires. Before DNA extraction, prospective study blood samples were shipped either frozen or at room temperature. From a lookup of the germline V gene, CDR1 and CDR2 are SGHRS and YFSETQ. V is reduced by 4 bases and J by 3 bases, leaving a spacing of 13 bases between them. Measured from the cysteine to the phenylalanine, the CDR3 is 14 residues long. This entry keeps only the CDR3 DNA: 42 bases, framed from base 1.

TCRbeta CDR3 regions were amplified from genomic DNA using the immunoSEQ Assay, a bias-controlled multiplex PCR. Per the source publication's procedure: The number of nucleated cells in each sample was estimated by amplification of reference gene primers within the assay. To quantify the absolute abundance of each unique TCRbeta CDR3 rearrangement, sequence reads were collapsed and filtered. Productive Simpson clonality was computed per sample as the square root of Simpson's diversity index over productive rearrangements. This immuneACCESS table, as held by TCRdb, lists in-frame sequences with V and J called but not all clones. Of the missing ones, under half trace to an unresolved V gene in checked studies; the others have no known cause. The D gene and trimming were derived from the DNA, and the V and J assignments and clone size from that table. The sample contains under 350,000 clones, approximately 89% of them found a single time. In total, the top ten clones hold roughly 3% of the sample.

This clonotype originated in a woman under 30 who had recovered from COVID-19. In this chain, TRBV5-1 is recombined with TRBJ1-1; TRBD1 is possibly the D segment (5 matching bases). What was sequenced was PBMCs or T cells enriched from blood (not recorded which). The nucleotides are TGCGCCAGCAGCCCCGGGGGGGGTGACACTGAAGCTTTCTTT. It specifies CASSPGGGDTEAFF.